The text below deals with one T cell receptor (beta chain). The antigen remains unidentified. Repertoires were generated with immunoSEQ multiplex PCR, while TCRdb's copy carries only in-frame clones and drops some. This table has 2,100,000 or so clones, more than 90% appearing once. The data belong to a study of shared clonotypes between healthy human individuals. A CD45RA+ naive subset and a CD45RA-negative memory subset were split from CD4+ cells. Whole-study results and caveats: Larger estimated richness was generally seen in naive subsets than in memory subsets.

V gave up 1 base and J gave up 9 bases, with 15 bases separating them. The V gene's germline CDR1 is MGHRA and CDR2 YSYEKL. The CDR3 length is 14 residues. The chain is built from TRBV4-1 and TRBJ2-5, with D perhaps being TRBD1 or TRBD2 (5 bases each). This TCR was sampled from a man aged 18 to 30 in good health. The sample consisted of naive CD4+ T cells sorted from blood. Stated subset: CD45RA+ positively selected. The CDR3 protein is CASSQVDLRGAQYF. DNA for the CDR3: TGCGCCAGCAGCCAAGTGGACCTGAGAGGGGCCCAGTACTTC.